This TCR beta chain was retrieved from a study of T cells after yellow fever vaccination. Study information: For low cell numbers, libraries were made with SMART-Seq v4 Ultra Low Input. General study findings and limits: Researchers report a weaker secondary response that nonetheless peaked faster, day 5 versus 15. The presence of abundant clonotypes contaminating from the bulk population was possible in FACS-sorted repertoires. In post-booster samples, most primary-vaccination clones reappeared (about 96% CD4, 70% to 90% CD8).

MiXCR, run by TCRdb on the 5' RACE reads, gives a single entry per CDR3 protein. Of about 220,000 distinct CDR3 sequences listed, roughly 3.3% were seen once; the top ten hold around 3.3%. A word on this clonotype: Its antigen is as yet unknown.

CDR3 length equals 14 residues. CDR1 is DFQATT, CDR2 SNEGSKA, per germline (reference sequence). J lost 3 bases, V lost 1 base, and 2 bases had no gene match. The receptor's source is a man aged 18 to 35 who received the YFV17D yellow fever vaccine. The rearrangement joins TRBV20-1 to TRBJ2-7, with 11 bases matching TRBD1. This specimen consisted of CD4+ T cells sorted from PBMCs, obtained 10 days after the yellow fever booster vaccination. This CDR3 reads CSARVDRGRYEQYF. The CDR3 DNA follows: TGCAGTGCTAGAGTGGACAGGGGGCGCTACGAGCAGTACTTC.